These 2 T cell receptor beta chains came from one sample sequenced in a study of control samples from healthy donors and cancer patients. Libraries were prepared by immunoSEQ multiplex PCR; TCRdb keeps only in-frame clonotypes and omits some of them. The repertoire consists of fewer than 90,000 clones, with over 75% occurring once and the leading ten covering 28%. Sequencing input: blood. These receptor sequences come from a man in his fifties in good health.

The chain links TRBV2 to TRBJ1-5; unclear D gene. CDR3 size: 14 residues. The germline V gene has CDR1 SNHLY and CDR2 FYNNEI. V gave up 1 base and J gave up 3 bases, with 7 bases separating them. The DNA for the CDR3 is TGTGCCAGCAGTGAAGAGTCTGCCAATCAGCCCCAGCATTTT. It yields the protein CASSEESANQPQHF.

The rearrangement joins TRBV11-3 to TRBJ2-1, with D tentatively TRBD1 or TRBD2 (6 bases each). There are 16 residues in the CDR3. Germline V gene lookup returns CDR1 SGHNT and CDR2 YENEEA. The V end was cut by 7 bases, the J end by 7 bases, with 23 bases between. The CDR3 is CASNKGGGYGKNEQFF. The CDR3 coding sequence is TGTGCCAGCAACAAAGGGGGAGGTTACGGAAAAAATGAGCAGTTCTTC.